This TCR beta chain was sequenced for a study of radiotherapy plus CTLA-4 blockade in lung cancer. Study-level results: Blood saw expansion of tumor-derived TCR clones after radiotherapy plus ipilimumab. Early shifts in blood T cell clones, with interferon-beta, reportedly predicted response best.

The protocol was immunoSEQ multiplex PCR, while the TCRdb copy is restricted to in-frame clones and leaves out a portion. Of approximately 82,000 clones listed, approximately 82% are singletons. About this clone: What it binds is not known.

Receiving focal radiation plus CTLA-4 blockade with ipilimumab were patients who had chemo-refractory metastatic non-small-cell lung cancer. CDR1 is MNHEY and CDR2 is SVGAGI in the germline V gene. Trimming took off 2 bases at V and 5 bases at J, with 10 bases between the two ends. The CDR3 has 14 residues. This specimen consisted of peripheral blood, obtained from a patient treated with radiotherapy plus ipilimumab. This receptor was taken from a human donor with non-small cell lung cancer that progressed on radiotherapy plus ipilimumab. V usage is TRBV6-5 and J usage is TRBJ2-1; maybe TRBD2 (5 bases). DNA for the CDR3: TGTGCCAGCAGTTACGGAACTAGTGACAATGAGCAGTTCTTC. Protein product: CASSYGTSDNEQFF.